This TCR beta chain was sequenced during a study of long-term antiretroviral therapy in people with HIV. Study-wide results and limits: CDR3 length ranges were narrower in HIV repertoires than in controls. On ART adherence, viral resistance or therapy changes, no data were available.

Investigators performed immunoSEQ version v3.0 at survey level. Generated by immunoSEQ multiplex PCR, the TCRdb table keeps only in-frame clones and is missing some. This table has about 19,000 clones, roughly 86% appearing once. In the case of this clone: Its antigen is not identified.

The germline V gene encodes CDR1 SGHTA and CDR2 FQGNSA. V lost 4 bases to trimming and J lost 5 bases; unmatched junction nucleotides: 11. This CDR3 has 18 amino acids. The chain combines TRBV7-2 with TRBJ2-7; TRBD2 matches 16 bases. This clonotype was sampled from a man aged 40-50 years with HIV. Here the sequenced sample was unsorted PBMCs, taken 0.5 years after starting antiretroviral therapy. Here the CDR3 reads CASSSGTSGRALVDEQYF. CDR3 nucleotide sequence: TGTGCCAGCAGCTCAGGGACTAGCGGGAGGGCCTTGGTGGACGAGCAGTACTTC.